These T cell receptor beta chains were read from a single sample in a study of T cell responses to AZD1222 COVID-19 vaccine. TCRdb's copy holds only in-frame clones and misses some; the assay was immunoSEQ multiplex PCR. The sample comprises about 130,000 clones, about 94% of which are singletons, and roughly 0.91% rests with the top ten. The source was peripheral blood, collected on day 0 of AZD1222 vaccination. These receptors came from an adult in good health. Each CDR3 is given with its conserved first and last residue. A D gene is named only where the DNA matches it firmly. Where a row states a size, it is once, few, many or the class of an expanded clone; other rows omit it.

D	J	size	V	DNA	CDR3
TRBD1	TRBJ1-3	-	TRBV10-3	TGTGCCATGACAGGGGGAATAGGAAACACCATATATTTT	CAMTGGIGNTIYF
TRBD1	TRBJ1-1	-	TRBV6-5	TGTGCCAGCAGACGAGGGAACAGGGGGCGGACTGAAGCTTTCTTT	CASRRGNRGRTEAFF
-	TRBJ2-1	-	TRBV28	TGTGCCAGCAGTTTACGGGGGCCTTTATACAATGAGCAGTTCTTC	CASSLRGPLYNEQFF
-	TRBJ1-4	-	TRBV10-3	TGTGCCACCAAGACAGCAACTAATGAAAAACTGTTTTTT	CATKTATNEKLFF
TRBD1	TRBJ2-5	-	TRBV27	TGTGCCAGCAGTTCTTGGGACAGCCAAGAGACCCAGTACTTC	CASSSWDSQETQYF
-	TRBJ1-1	-	TRBV6-5	TGTGCCAGCAGGCCAGACACGAACACTGAAGCTTTCTTT	CASRPDTNTEAFF
-	TRBJ2-2	-	TRBV7-2	TGTGCCAGCAGCTTAGTTTCGGGATTTACCGGGGAGCTGTTTTTT	CASSLVSGFTGELFF
-	TRBJ2-2	-	TRBV21-1	TGTGCCAGCAGCAAACTGATCGGCAGGGGGCACGACACCGGGGAGCTGTTTTTT	CASSKLIGRGHDTGELFF
-	TRBJ2-3	-	TRBV2	TGTGCCAGCAGTGTAGAGTCAGCGGGCACAGATACGCAGTATTTT	CASSVESAGTDTQYF
-	TRBJ1-2	-	TRBV19	TGTGCCAGCCGACTAACAGGCTATGGCTACACCTTC	CASRLTGYGYTF
-	TRBJ1-2	once	TRBV28	TGTGCCGCCTGGGCAGTGGAGGGCTACACCTTC	CAAWAVEGYTF
-	TRBJ1-1	-	TRBV7-2	TGTGCCAGCAGCTTAGATGAGAACACTGAAGCTTTCTTT	CASSLDENTEAFF
TRBD1	TRBJ1-1	once	TRBV20-1	TGCAGTGCTAGTTCTGCTGAGGGGGCCAGGGGTGAAGCTTTCTTT	CSASSAEGARGEAFF
-	TRBJ2-2	-	TRBV7-8	TGTGCCAGCAGCTTGCCCACGAATCTAGAGGGCGGGGAGCTGTTTTTT	CASSLPTNLEGGELFF
-	TRBJ2-1	-	TRBV9	TGTGCCAGCAGCTCTCAAGTGGGGAGCTCCTACAATGAGCAGTTCTTC	CASSSQVGSSYNEQFF
-	TRBJ2-1	-	TRBV7-9	TGTGCCAGCAGCACGGGATCGTATGAGCAGTTCTTC	CASSTGSYEQFF
-	TRBJ1-1	-	TRBV5-1	TGCGCCAGCAGAAAACTGGGTCCGAACACTGAAGCTTTCTTT	CASRKLGPNTEAFF
TRBD1	TRBJ1-2	once	TRBV29-1	TGCAGCGCTACGGACAGGGGGGACTATGGCTACACCTTC	CSATDRGDYGYTF
-	TRBJ1-2	-	TRBV27	TGTGCCAGCAGTTTGAGCGGAGTCCCAACTGGCTACACCTTC	CASSLSGVPTGYTF
TRBD2	TRBJ2-1	-	TRBV10-1	TGCGCCAGCAGTCTTAGCGGGGGCCGTTACAATGAGCAGTTCTTC	CASSLSGGRYNEQFF
TRBD1	TRBJ1-2	-	TRBV11-2	TGTGCCAGCAGCTTGACAGGGCCCAACTATGGCTACACCTTC	CASSLTGPNYGYTF
TRBD1	TRBJ1-1	-	TRBV5-5	TGTGCCAGCAGCTTAAGGGGGCGGCAAATGAACACTGAAGCTTTCTTT	CASSLRGRQMNTEAFF
TRBD1	TRBJ1-5	-	TRBV19	TGTGCCAGTAGTCCCGGGACAGGGGGATTCGGTCAGCCCCAGCATTTT	CASSPGTGGFGQPQHF
TRBD2	TRBJ2-5	-	TRBV3-1/TRBV3-2	TGTGCCAGCAGCCGACTAGCGGGGGGTATGAAAGAGACCCAGTACTTC	CASSRLAGGMKETQYF
-	TRBJ2-7	once	TRBV5-6	TGTGCCAGCAGCTTGGCCGGGACACCCTCGACCTACGAGCAGTACTTC	CASSLAGTPSTYEQYF
TRBD1	TRBJ2-7	-	TRBV10-3	TGTGCCATCAGCGGGACAGGGGGTTACGAGCAGTACTTC	CAISGTGGYEQYF
TRBD1	TRBJ2-1	-	TRBV3-1/TRBV3-2	TGTGCCAGCAGCCATTTAACAGGGGGGAATGAGCAGTTCTTC	CASSHLTGGNEQFF
-	TRBJ1-2	once	TRBV2	TGTGCCAGCAGGGATTGGCCGGGAGGCTACACCTTC	CASRDWPGGYTF
TRBD2	TRBJ2-3	-	TRBV5-1	TGCGCCAGCAGCTTTGCTAGCGGGGGATATACGCAGTATTTT	CASSFASGGYTQYF
-	TRBJ2-5	-	TRBV5-1	TGCGCCAGCAGCTTGGGCCCCTCTTGGGAGACCCAGTACTTC	CASSLGPSWETQYF
-	TRBJ1-2	-	TRBV30	TGTGCCTGGAGTGTAAATGCTTTTGGCTACACCTTC	CAWSVNAFGYTF
TRBD1	TRBJ1-5	-	TRBV4-2	TGTGCCAGCAGCCAAGGGCAGGGGGGAAATGGCAATCAGCCCCAGCATTTT	CASSQGQGGNGNQPQHF